The 9 T cell receptor beta chains given below trace back to one sample, sequenced in a study of cytomegalovirus exposure and HLA in healthy donors. Primers for the PCR totalled 60 Vbeta and 13 Jbeta. The protocol was immunoSEQ multiplex PCR, while the TCRdb copy is restricted to in-frame clones and leaves out a portion. The repertoire holds some 180,000 clones, with 80% to 90% as singletons. Sequencing was performed on PBMCs. Receptor source: a man between 40 and 49 years old in good health and CMV-seropositive.

This chain uses TRBV28 with TRBJ1-2, with D possibly matching TRBD1 (5 bases). Trimming took 2 bases from V and 5 from J, leaving 9 bases between them. CDR3 length equals 13 residues. The germline gives CDR1 MDHEN, CDR2 SYDVKM. The CDR3 DNA reads as TGTGCCAGCAGTTTAATTGCAGGGTATGGCTACACCTTC. Amino acids: CASSLIAGYGYTF.

The V gene is TRBV19, the J gene TRBJ2-3, with TRBD1 matching 10 bases. The J segment lost 3 bases and the V segment lost 5 bases, leaving 8 bases of the junction unmatched. This CDR3 contains 16 residues. Germline V gene lookup returns CDR1 LNHDA and CDR2 SQIVND (reference sequence). In nucleotides, the CDR3 is TGTGCCAGTAGTCAAAGGACAGGGGGAGGGACAGATACGCAGTATTTT. Its protein product is CASSQRTGGGTDTQYF.

Regarding this clone: A read error may produce the germline difference seen at one junction end. The chain uses TRBV7-7 and TRBJ2-2, with a tentative D call TRBD2 (7 bases). This CDR3 has 15 residues. Germline CDR1 is SSHAT and CDR2 is FNYEAQ (reference sequence). The CDR3 is CASSRGGSRTGELFF. Written as DNA, the CDR3 is TGTGCTAGCAGCCGCGGGGGCTCGAGGACCGGGGAGCTGTTTTTT.

The chain joins TRBV7-6 to TRBJ2-1, with TRBD2 matching over 8 bases. Germline CDR1 SGHVS, CDR2 FNYEAQ. The CDR3 loop spans 15 amino acids. J gave up 6 bases and V 3 bases, and 7 bases lay outside the gene matches. CDR3 nucleotides: TGTGCCAGCAGCTTTCAGCTAGCGGGTTCCAATGAGCAGTTCTTC. Its protein is CASSFQLAGSNEQFF.

The chain combines TRBV6-5 with TRBJ2-2; 8 bases fit TRBD1. Germline lookup yields CDR1 MNHEY and CDR2 SVGAGI. The ends lost 0 bases at V and 6 bases at J; junction bases unmatched: 6. The CDR3 length is 16 residues. The CDR3 region is CASSYSSRGRSGELFF. The CDR3 DNA reads TGTGCCAGCAGTTACTCGTCCAGGGGGCGGTCCGGGGAGCTGTTTTTT.

This clone was recorded only once. The rearrangement joins TRBV10-1 to TRBJ1-5; 8 nucleotides line up with TRBD1. The J segment lost 0 bases and the V segment lost 3 bases, leaving 4 bases of the junction unmatched. Germline CDR1 is WNHNN and CDR2 is SYGVQD (reference sequence). This CDR3 spans 16 amino acids. CDR3 region: CASSDLGQDSNQPQHF. In DNA, the CDR3 is TGCGCCAGCAGTGACTTGGGACAGGATAGCAATCAGCCCCAGCATTTT.

The sample holds one count of this clone. The chain is built from TRBV11-2 and TRBJ2-3; possibly TRBD2 for D (6 bases). The CDR3 length is 14 residues. Germline CDR1 reads SGHAT; CDR2 reads FQNNGV. V gave up 3 bases and J gave up 4 bases, with 11 bases separating them. The DNA of the CDR3 is TGTGCCAGCAGCTTCCCTCGGGGGTCAGATACGCAGTATTTT. It specifies CASSFPRGSDTQYF.

This chain uses TRBV5-1 with TRBJ2-2, with D unclear. CDR1 SGHRS and CDR2 YFSETQ come from the germline V gene. The CDR3 covers 13 residues. Trimming left V 0 bases short and J 6 bases short, with 6 bases between. The CDR3 is CASSLDGSGELFF. In nucleotides, the CDR3 is TGCGCCAGCAGCTTGGACGGGTCCGGGGAGCTGTTTTTT.

With respect to this clone: One end of the junction fails to match germline, which may point to a read error. Other DNA sequences within the sample encode an identical CDR3. The V gene is TRBV7-9, the J gene TRBJ2-7; D unresolved. This CDR3 spans 11 amino acids. Germline lookup yields CDR1 SEHNR and CDR2 FQNEAQ (reference sequence). Here the CDR3 reads CSSSSSYEQYF. Written as DNA, the CDR3 is TGTTCCAGCAGCTCATCCTACGAGCAGTACTTC.